Ten or more counts support the clone carrying this T cell receptor beta chain. This sample is drawn from a study of CD8 T cells in ankylosing spondylitis. TCRdb reanalysed the 5' RACE reads using MiXCR and keeps one entry per CDR3 protein. The sample has 100,000 to 150,000 distinct CDR3 sequences; around 9.3% are singletons. The J segment lost 3 bases and the V segment lost 5 bases, leaving 3 bases of the junction unmatched. CDR3 length: 13 residues. The source material was blood, either unsorted or a sorted T cell fraction (not recorded which). V and J are TRBV12-3 or TRBV12-4 and TRBJ2-7, with 8 positions matching TRBD1. The receptor was derived from a male donor with ankylosing spondylitis or in good health (not recorded which). The CDR3 loop reads CASSQGQGYEQYF. Written as DNA, the CDR3 is TGTGCCAGCAGTCAAGGACAGGGCTACGAGCAGTACTTC.